Following are 20 T cell receptor beta chains from one sample sequenced in a study of CD8 T cells in ankylosing spondylitis. General observations from the study: A TCR beta motif made of about 8 highly homologous variants seemed typical of ankylosing spondylitis blood.

TCRdb passed the 5' RACE reads through MiXCR, listing each CDR3 protein once. The sample has roughly 440,000 distinct CDR3 sequences, 15% to 20% seen once; the top ten hold about 0.94%. Their antigens remain unidentified. Sequenced sample: blood, either unsorted or a sorted T cell fraction (not recorded which). These receptors came from a male donor with ankylosing spondylitis.

This clonotype has just a few counts. The chain is built from TRBV7-2 and TRBJ2-4; a possible D gene is TRBD1 (7 bases). Germline V gives CDR1 SGHTA, CDR2 FQGNSA. This CDR3 spans 16 amino acids. The germline V and J ends were trimmed by 7 bases and 0 bases, with 16 bases remaining between them. The chain's CDR3 is CASTPGGNVAKNIQYF. In nucleotides, the CDR3 is TGTGCCAGCACCCCAGGGGGGAATGTAGCCAAAAACATTCAGTACTTC.

V usage is TRBV12-3 or TRBV12-4 and J usage is TRBJ2-1; D gene unclear. Trimming shortened V by 8 bases and J by 0 bases, and 11 bases separated the two germline ends. This CDR3 spans 14 amino acids. CDR3 amino acids: CASVRDTSYNEQFF. The CDR3, as DNA: TGTGCCAGCGTGCGAGACACCTCCTACAATGAGCAGTTCTTC.

V is TRBV20-1 and J is TRBJ2-2, with D possibly TRBD2 on 6 matching bases. The V and J ends lost 7 bases and 4 bases respectively, with 13 bases between them. Germline CDR1 reads DFQATT; CDR2 reads SNEGSKA (reference sequence). The CDR3 sequence is 13 residues long. CDR3 DNA sequence: TGCAGTGATCCGGGAGAGGGCACCGGGGAGCTGTTTTTT. This codes for CSDPGEGTGELFF.

This clonotype was detected ten times or more. The chain carries TRBV5-1 and TRBJ2-1, with D hard to call. Between the trimmed V and J ends, which lost 4 bases and 1 base, there was a span of 12 bases. Germline assignment: CDR1 SGHRS and CDR2 YFSETQ. The CDR3 runs to 15 residues. Here the CDR3 DNA reads TGCGCCAGCAGCCTCCAGGCGGCGTCCTACAATGAGCAGTTCTTC. Amino acids: CASSLQAASYNEQFF. The full variable domain, rest sourced from reference TRBV5-1 and TRBJ2-1, is KAGVTQTPRYLIKTRGQQVTLSCSPISGHRSVSWYQQTPGQGLQFLFEYFSETQRNKGNFPGRFSGRQFSNSRSEMNVSTLELGDSALYLCASSLQAASYNEQFFGPGTRLTVL.

The V and J genes are TRBV20-1 and TRBJ1-1; D unclear. The CDR3 is 13 amino acids. Looked up from germline, CDR1 is DFQATT and CDR2 is SNEGSKA (reference sequence). V lost 3 bases and J lost 2, with 10 bases in between. CDR3 in DNA: TGCAGTGCTAGTTTCGGAAGTAACACTGAAGCTTTCTTT. Its translation: CSASFGSNTEAFF.

This clonotype appeared a few times. V is TRBV27 and J is TRBJ1-5; D uncertain. V was clipped by 6 bases and J by 3 bases, with 15 bases between them. From germline, CDR1 is MNHEY and CDR2 SMNVEV (reference sequence). This CDR3 spans 15 amino acids. CDR3 sequence reads: CASSPVTGVNQPQHF. In DNA, the CDR3 is TGTGCCAGCAGCCCCGTAACCGGGGTCAATCAGCCCCAGCATTTT.

This clonotype has just a few counts. This rearrangement joins TRBV5-6 to TRBJ1-5; 9 bases are a match to TRBD1. Per the germline V gene, CDR1 is SGHDT and CDR2 is YYEEEE. J lost 5 bases, V lost 1 base, and 7 bases had no gene match. The CDR3 loop spans 16 amino acids. CDR3 nucleotides: TGTGCCAGCAGCTTGTTGGGGACAGGGAAAGATCAGCCCCAGCATTTT. This gives the protein CASSLLGTGKDQPQHF.

The genes are TRBV7-2 and TRBJ2-1, with 9 nucleotides matching TRBD2. CDR1 is SGHTA and CDR2 is FQGNSA in the germline V gene. Unmatched junction bases numbered 4, after V lost 1 base and J lost 6 bases. This CDR3 region has 15 residues. The CDR3 nucleotides are TGTGCCAGCAGCTTAGTTGTTAGCGGGAGCAATGAGCAGTTCTTC. This translates into CASSLVVSGSNEQFF. The whole variable domain, remainder taken from reference TRBV7-2 and TRBJ2-1, is GAGVSQSPSNKVTEKGKDVELRCDPISGHTALYWYRQSLGQGLEFLIYFQGNSAPDKSGLPSDRFSAERTGGSVSTLTIQRTQQEDSAVYLCASSLVVSGSNEQFFGPGTRLTVL.

The chain uses TRBV5-1 and TRBJ2-7; 9 positions agree with TRBD1. The CDR3 is 15 residues long. Germline values: CDR1 SGHRS, CDR2 YFSETQ. V shed 2 bases and J 5 bases; nucleotides not matched to a gene: 8. The CDR3 protein is CASSFVTQGANEQYF. The CDR3 DNA sequence: TGCGCCAGCAGCTTCGTGACACAGGGGGCGAACGAGCAGTACTTC.

This clonotype was seen at least ten times. This chain connects TRBV12-3 or TRBV12-4 to TRBJ2-5; 8 bases align to TRBD1. V trimming: 4 bases; J trimming: 4 bases; junction bases outside the gene matches: 2. There are 13 residues in the CDR3. The CDR3 DNA is TGTGCCAGCAGTTCCAGGGGGCGAGAGACCCAGTACTTC. This translates into CASSSRGRETQYF.

This chain connects TRBV11-2 to TRBJ1-4, with D possibly being TRBD1 (6 bases). Germline values: CDR1 SGHAT, CDR2 FQNNGV. The CDR3 is 16 amino acids. V lost 5 bases and J 6 bases, leaving 19 bases between the germline ends. CDR3 region: CASSLSGGGRYEKLFF. The CDR3 nucleotides read TGTGCCAGCAGCCTTAGCGGGGGCGGCCGCTATGAAAAACTGTTTTTT.

The chain combines TRBV5-1 with TRBJ2-1, with 8 nucleotides matching TRBD2. The CDR3 covers 15 residues. The ends lost 8 bases at V and 9 bases at J; junction bases unmatched: 16. Germline CDR1 and CDR2: SGHRS and YFSETQ. Here the CDR3 reads CASHSKRELASEQFF. DNA of the CDR3: TGCGCCAGTCATTCCAAGCGGGAGCTAGCTAGTGAGCAGTTCTTC.

This clonotype has just a few counts. This chain joins TRBV5-1 and TRBJ2-1, with D unclear. With 7 bases removed from V and 2 bases from J, the gap between germline ends came to 7 bases. The germline V gene encodes CDR1 SGHRS and CDR2 YFSETQ. This CDR3 has 12 residues. CDR3 sequence (DNA): TGCGCCAGCGGGAAAGCCTACAATGAGCAGTTCTTC. Translation: CASGKAYNEQFF.

The CDR3 DNA reads TGTGCCAGCAGCTCCCGCGGTGGGAGACTTAAATACAATGAGCAGTTCTTC. It translates to CASSSRGGRLKYNEQFF. The chain links TRBV7-2 to TRBJ2-1; possibly TRBD2 for D (5 bases). Trimming left V 4 bases short and J 4 bases short, with 20 bases between. There are 17 residues in the CDR3. Germline CDR1 is SGHTA and CDR2 is FQGNSA.

The chain is built from TRBV20-1 and TRBJ2-3; 9 nucleotides line up with TRBD2. V was pared by 4 bases and J by 2 bases, with 22 bases of the junction left unmatched. The germline V gene has CDR1 DFQATT and CDR2 SNEGSKA (reference sequence). This CDR3 region has 20 residues. The CDR3 loop is CSATSGGLAGLFAHTDTQYF. CDR3 DNA: TGCAGTGCTACGTCCGGTGGGCTAGCGGGACTTTTTGCGCACACAGATACGCAGTATTTT.

This clonotype was detected a few times. This rearrangement joins TRBV6-1 to TRBJ1-1; D gene unclear. This CDR3 is 13 amino acids long. Trimming pared 8 bases from V and 3 bases from J, leaving 13 bases between. The germline gives CDR1 MNHNS, CDR2 SASEGT. CDR3 DNA: TGTGCCAGCGGAGAGGTTCTGGACACTGAAGCTTTCTTT. It is translated as CASGEVLDTEAFF.

This clonotype was detected a few times. The rearrangement links TRBV20-1 to TRBJ1-1; D gene uncertain. Germline-derived CDR1 and CDR2 are DFQATT and SNEGSKA (reference sequence). The CDR3 loop spans 11 amino acids. Trimming removed 4 bases from V and 6 bases from J, with 9 bases in between. The CDR3 spells CSATNSAEAFF. The DNA of the CDR3 is TGCAGTGCTACCAACTCGGCTGAAGCTTTCTTT.

This chain connects TRBV29-1 to TRBJ1-1; 9 nucleotides match TRBD1. Germline trimming cut 6 bases from V and 3 bases from J; bases unmatched to any gene: 11. The CDR3 runs to 15 residues. The V gene's germline CDR1 is SQVTM and CDR2 ANQGSEA. The CDR3 coding sequence is TGCAGCGTCACTTACAGGGGGCGCATTGACACTGAAGCTTTCTTT. Translation gives CSVTYRGRIDTEAFF.

This clonotype occurred a few times. The gene calls are TRBV27 and TRBJ1-4; D not resolved. V was cut by 5 bases and J by 3 bases, with 13 bases left in between. CDR1 is MNHEY, CDR2 SMNVEV, per germline (reference sequence). CDR3 length: 15 residues. The CDR3 nucleotides are TGTGCCAGCAGTCCGTACACCCATCCTAATGAAAAACTGTTTTTT. Translation: CASSPYTHPNEKLFF.

This clonotype was recorded a few times. V and J are TRBV10-3 and TRBJ1-1; D not certain. The CDR3 contains 14 residues. V was cut by 3 bases and J by 8 bases, with 16 bases left in between. The germline CDR1 and CDR2 sequences are ENHRY and SYGVKD. The DNA of the CDR3 is TGTGCCATCAGTGAACACGGAACCCCCCGAGAAGCTTTCTTT. As protein: CAISEHGTPREAFF.